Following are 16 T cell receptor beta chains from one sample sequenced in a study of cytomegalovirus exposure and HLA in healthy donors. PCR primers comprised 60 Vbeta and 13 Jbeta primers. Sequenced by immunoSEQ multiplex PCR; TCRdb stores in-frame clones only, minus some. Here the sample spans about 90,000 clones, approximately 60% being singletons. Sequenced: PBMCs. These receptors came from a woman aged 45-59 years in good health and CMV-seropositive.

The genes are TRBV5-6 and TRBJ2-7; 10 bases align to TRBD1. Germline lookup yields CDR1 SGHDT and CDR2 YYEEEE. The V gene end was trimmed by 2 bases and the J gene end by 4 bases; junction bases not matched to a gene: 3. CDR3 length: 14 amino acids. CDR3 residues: CASSLGDRGYEQYF. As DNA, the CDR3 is TGTGCCAGCAGCTTAGGGGACAGGGGTTACGAGCAGTACTTC.

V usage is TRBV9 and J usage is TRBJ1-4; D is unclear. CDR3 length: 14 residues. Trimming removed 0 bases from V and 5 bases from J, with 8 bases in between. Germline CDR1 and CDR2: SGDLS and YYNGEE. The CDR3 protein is CASSVGSRNEKLFF. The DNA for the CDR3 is TGTGCCAGCAGCGTAGGATCCAGGAATGAAAAACTGTTTTTT.

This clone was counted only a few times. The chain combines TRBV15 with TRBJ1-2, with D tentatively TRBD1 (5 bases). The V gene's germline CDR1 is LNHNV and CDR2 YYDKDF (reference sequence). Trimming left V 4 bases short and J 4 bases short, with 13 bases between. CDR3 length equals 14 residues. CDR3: CATSTPSGSYGYTF. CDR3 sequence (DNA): TGTGCCACCAGCACCCCATCAGGGTCCTATGGCTACACCTTC.

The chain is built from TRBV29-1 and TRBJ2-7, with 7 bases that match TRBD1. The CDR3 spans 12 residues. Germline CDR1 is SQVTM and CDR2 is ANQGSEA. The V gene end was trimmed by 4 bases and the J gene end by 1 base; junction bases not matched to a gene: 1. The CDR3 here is CSVGGQSYEQYF. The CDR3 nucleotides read TGCAGCGTTGGGGGACAGTCCTACGAGCAGTACTTC.

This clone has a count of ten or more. DNA for the CDR3: TGTGCCAGCAGTTATGAGGGGGCTGGGGAGCAGTACTTC. It translates to CASSYEGAGEQYF. The chain carries TRBV6-5 and TRBJ2-7; TRBD1 aligns across 7 bases. This CDR3 has 13 amino acids. Looked up from germline, CDR1 is MNHEY and CDR2 is SVGAGI. V lost 3 bases and J lost 7; bases outside the gene matches: 6.

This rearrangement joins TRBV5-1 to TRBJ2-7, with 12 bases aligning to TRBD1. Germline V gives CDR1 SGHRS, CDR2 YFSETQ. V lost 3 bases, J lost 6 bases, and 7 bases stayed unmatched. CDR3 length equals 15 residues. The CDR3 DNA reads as TGCGCCAGCAGCTCCTACGGGACAGGGGGCCCCGAGCAGTACTTC. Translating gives CASSSYGTGGPEQYF.

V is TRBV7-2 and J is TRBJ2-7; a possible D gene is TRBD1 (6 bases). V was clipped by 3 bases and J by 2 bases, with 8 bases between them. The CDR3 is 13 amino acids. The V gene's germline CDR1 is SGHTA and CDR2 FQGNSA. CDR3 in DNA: TGTGCCAGCAGCTTGGACAGTACCTACGAGCAGTACTTC. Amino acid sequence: CASSLDSTYEQYF.

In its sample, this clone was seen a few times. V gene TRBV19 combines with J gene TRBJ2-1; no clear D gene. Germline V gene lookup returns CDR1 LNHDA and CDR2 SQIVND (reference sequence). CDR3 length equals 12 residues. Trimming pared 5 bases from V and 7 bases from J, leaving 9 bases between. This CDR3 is CASSSPLNEQFF. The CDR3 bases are TGTGCCAGTAGTTCTCCTCTTAATGAGCAGTTCTTC.

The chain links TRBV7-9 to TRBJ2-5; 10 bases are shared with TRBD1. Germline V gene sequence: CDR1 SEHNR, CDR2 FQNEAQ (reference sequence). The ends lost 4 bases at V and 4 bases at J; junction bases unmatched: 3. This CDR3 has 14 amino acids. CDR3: CASSSRQGAETQYF. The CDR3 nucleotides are TGTGCCAGCAGCTCGAGACAGGGGGCAGAGACCCAGTACTTC.

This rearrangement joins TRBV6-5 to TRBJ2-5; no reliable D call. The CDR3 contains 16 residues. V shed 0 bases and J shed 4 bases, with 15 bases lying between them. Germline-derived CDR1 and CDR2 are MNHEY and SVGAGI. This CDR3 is CASSYSAQVVRETQYF. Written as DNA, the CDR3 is TGTGCCAGCAGTTACTCGGCCCAGGTTGTACGAGAGACCCAGTACTTC.

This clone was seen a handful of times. The CDR3 loop is CASSYSDGIQETQYF. The CDR3, as DNA: TGTGCCAGCAGTTACTCGGACGGGATACAAGAGACCCAGTACTTC. This sequence joins TRBV6-6 and TRBJ2-5; perhaps TRBD2 as D (5 bases). V lost 0 bases and J 2 bases, leaving 10 bases between the germline ends. The CDR3 contains 15 residues. Germline values: CDR1 MNHNY, CDR2 SVGAGI (reference sequence).

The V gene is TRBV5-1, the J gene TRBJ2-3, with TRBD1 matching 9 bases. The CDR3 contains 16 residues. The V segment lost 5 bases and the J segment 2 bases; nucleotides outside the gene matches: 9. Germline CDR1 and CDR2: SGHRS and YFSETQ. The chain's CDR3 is CASSMLGQGNTDTQYF. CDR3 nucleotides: TGCGCCAGCAGTATGTTAGGACAGGGGAACACAGATACGCAGTATTTT.

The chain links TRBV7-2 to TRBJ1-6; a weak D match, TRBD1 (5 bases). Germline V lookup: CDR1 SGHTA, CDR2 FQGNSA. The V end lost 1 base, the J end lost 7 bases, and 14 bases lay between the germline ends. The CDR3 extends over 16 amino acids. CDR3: CASSLEAGWGNSPLHF. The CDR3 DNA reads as TGTGCCAGCAGCTTAGAGGCAGGGTGGGGCAATTCACCCCTCCACTTT.

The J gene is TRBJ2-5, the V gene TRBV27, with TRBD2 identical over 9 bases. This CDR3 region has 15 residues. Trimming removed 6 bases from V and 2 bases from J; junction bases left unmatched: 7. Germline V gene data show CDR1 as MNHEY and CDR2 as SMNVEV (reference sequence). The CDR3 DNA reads TGTGCCAGCAGGTTAGCGGGGGCAAGTCAAGAGACCCAGTACTTC. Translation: CASRLAGASQETQYF.

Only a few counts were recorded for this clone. The CDR3 DNA follows: TGTGCCAGCAGCCCAGGGGGGTCGAGCTCCTACGAGCAGTACTTC. This sequence encodes CASSPGGSSSYEQYF. This chain links TRBV9 with TRBJ2-7; possible D gene TRBD1, 7 bases. Germline loops: CDR1 SGDLS, CDR2 YYNGEE. CDR3 length equals 15 residues. The V end was cut by 4 bases, the J end by 0 bases, with 14 bases between.

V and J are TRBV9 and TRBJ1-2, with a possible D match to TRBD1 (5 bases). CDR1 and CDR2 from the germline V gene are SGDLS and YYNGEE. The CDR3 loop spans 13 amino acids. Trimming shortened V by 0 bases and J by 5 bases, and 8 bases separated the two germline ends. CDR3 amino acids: CASSVAGDYGYTF. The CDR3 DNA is TGTGCCAGCAGCGTAGCGGGGGATTATGGCTACACCTTC.